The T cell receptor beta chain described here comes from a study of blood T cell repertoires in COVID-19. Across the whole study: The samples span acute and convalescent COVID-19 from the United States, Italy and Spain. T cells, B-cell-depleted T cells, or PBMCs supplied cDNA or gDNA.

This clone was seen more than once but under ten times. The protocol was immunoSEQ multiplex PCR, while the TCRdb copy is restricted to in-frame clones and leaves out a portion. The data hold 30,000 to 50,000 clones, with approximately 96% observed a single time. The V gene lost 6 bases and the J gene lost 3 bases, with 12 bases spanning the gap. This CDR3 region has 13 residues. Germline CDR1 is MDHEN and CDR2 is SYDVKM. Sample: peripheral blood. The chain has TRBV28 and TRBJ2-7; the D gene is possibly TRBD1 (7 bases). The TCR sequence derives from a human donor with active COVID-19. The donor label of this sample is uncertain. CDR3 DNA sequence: TGTGCCAGCAGGTCCAGGGGGGTCTACGAGCAGTACTTC. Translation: CASRSRGVYEQYF.